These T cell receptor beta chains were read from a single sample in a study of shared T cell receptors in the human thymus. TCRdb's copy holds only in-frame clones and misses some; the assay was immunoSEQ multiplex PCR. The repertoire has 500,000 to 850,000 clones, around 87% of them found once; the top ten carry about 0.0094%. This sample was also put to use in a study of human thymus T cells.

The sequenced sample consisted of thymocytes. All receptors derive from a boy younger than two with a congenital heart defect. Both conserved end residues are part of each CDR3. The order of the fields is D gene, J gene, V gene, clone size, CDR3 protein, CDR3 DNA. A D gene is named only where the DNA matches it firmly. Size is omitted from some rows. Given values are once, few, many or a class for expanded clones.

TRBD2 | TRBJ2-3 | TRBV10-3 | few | CAIRPSGMNTQYF | TGTGCCATCAGGCCTAGCGGGATGAATACGCAGTATTTT
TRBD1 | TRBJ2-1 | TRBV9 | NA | CASSFPGTGGYNEQFF | TGTGCCAGCAGCTTCCCCGGGACAGGGGGCTACAATGAGCAGTTCTTC
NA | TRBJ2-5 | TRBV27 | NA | CASRGVREETQYF | TGTGCCAGCAGAGGTGTCAGGGAAGAGACCCAGTACTTC
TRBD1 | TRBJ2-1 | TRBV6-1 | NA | CASSDFLIRDRGENEQFF | TGTGCCAGCAGTGATTTCTTAATCCGGGACAGGGGGGAGAATGAGCAGTTCTTC
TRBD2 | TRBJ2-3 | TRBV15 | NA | CATSRESREGTTDTQYF | TGTGCCACCAGCAGAGAATCTAGGGAGGGGACCACAGATACGCAGTATTTT
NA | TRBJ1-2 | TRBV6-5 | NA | CASGSSYRAPYGYTF | TGTGCCAGCGGAAGTTCCTACAGAGCCCCCTATGGCTACACCTTC
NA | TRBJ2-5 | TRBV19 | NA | CASRNRLFPQETQYF | TGTGCCAGTAGGAATAGACTGTTCCCCCAAGAGACCCAGTACTTC
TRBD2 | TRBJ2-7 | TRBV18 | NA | CASSPGLAEVYEQYF | TGTGCCAGCTCACCCGGACTAGCGGAGGTATACGAGCAGTACTTC
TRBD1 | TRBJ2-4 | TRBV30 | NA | CAWSVFRGQGADKAKNIQYF | TGTGCCTGGAGTGTCTTCCGGGGACAGGGGGCTGATAAGGCCAAAAACATTCAGTACTTC
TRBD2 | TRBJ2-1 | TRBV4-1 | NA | CASSQDHRKKRGGTEQFF | TGCGCCAGCAGCCAAGATCACCGGAAGAAGCGGGGGGGCACTGAGCAGTTCTTC
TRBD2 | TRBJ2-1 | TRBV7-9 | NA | CASSLSGLAGVDDEQFF | TGTGCCAGCAGCTTGTCGGGACTAGCGGGAGTTGACGATGAGCAGTTCTTC
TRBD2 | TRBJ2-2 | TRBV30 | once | CAWGGTSGGLSELFF | TGTGCCTGGGGAGGGACTAGCGGGGGTTTATCGGAGCTGTTTTTT
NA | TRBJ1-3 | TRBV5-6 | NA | CASSLLKTKFSSGNTIYF | TGTGCCAGCAGCTTGCTTAAGACAAAATTTAGCTCTGGAAACACCATATATTTT
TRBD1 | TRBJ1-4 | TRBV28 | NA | CASSPRDRASKLFF | TGTGCCAGCAGTCCCCGGGACAGGGCCTCAAAACTGTTTTTT
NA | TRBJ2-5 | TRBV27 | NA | CASSLFGRGRQETQYF | TGTGCCAGCAGTTTATTCGGTAGGGGCCGACAAGAGACCCAGTACTTC
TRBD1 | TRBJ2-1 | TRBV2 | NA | CASGDRGQNNEQFF | TGTGCCAGCGGGGACAGGGGGCAGAACAATGAGCAGTTCTTC
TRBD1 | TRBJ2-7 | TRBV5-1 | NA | CASKTSSQGASYEQYF | TGCGCCAGCAAAACCTCGTCCCAGGGGGCGTCGTACGAGCAGTACTTC
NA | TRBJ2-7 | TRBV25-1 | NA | CASKHGLEQYF | TGTGCCAGCAAGCATGGTTTGGAGCAGTACTTC
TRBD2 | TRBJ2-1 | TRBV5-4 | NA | CASSLAGLAGDTNEQFF | TGTGCCAGCAGCTTGGCCGGGCTAGCGGGAGATACGAATGAGCAGTTCTTC
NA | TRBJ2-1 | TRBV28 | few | CASSFGLNDNEQFF | TGTGCCAGCAGTTTCGGACTAAACGACAATGAGCAGTTCTTC